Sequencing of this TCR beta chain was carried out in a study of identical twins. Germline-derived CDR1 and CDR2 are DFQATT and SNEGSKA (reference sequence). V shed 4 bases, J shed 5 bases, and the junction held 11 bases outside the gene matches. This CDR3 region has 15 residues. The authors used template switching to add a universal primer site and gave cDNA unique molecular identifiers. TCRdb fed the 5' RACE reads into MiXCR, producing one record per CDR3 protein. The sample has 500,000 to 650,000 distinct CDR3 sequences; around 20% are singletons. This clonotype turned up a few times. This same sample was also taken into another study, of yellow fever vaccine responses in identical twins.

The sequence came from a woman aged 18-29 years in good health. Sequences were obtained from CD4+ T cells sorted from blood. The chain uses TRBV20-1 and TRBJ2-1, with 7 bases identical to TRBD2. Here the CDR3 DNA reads TGCAGTGCTACAGAGCGGTACGGGGGGAACAATGAGCAGTTCTTC. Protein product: CSATERYGGNNEQFF.